Below, 24 T cell receptor beta chains from the same sample are listed, as sequenced in a study of blood T cell repertoires in COVID-19. TCRdb's table, derived via immunoSEQ multiplex PCR, lists solely in-frame clones and lacks some. The data show fewer than 200,000 clones, with about 88% seen just once and roughly 1% held by the top ten. Material for sequencing was peripheral blood. The receptors were sampled from a man aged 40-49 years with acute or convalescent COVID-19.

The chain recombines TRBV25-1 with TRBJ1-5, with unresolved D. Trimming left V 4 bases short and J 3 bases short, with 10 bases between. Per germline, CDR1 MGHDK and CDR2 SYGVNS. The CDR3 length is 14 residues. The CDR3 DNA follows: TGTGCCAGCAGTGGTGACGGGGACAATCAGCCCCAGCATTTT. This translates into CASSGDGDNQPQHF.

V and J are TRBV9 and TRBJ2-1; 8 nucleotides line up with TRBD1. J gave up 3 bases and V 0 bases, and 5 bases lay outside the gene matches. Germline CDR1 SGDLS, CDR2 YYNGEE. The CDR3 spans 16 residues. DNA for the CDR3: TGTGCCAGCAGCGTAGCAGGCAGGGGGCTCTACAATGAGCAGTTCTTC. Encoded protein: CASSVAGRGLYNEQFF.

This rearrangement joins TRBV10-3 to TRBJ2-7, with D unresolved. Germline CDR1 reads ENHRY; CDR2 reads SYGVKD. Trimming pared 0 bases from V and 5 bases from J, leaving 8 bases between. The CDR3 spans 13 residues. This CDR3 is CAISESSSHEQYF. The DNA for the CDR3 is TGTGCCATCAGTGAGTCGAGTTCCCACGAGCAGTACTTC.

The rearrangement joins TRBV5-4 to TRBJ1-1; 8 nucleotides match TRBD1. The CDR3 totals 16 residues. V was clipped by 4 bases and J by 0 bases; unmatched bases: 8. Per the germline V gene, CDR1 is SGHNT and CDR2 is YYREEE (reference sequence). In DNA, the CDR3 is TGTGCCAGCAGCCCCCAGGACAGGGTGATGAACACTGAAGCTTTCTTT. It yields the protein CASSPQDRVMNTEAFF.

The chain recombines TRBV27 with TRBJ2-1, with TRBD2 identical over 10 bases. Germline CDR1 is MNHEY and CDR2 is SMNVEV (reference sequence). After removal of 0 bases from V and 9 bases from J, the junction contained 17 bases not matched to a gene. The CDR3 contains 19 residues. This chain's CDR3 is CASSLSNLWASGSVSEQFF. The CDR3 nucleotides are TGTGCCAGCAGTTTATCGAATTTGTGGGCTAGCGGGAGTGTTAGTGAGCAGTTCTTC.

The chain uses TRBV18 and TRBJ2-1, with TRBD1 matching 7 bases. The junction had 8 bases not matched to a gene; V was cut back by 3 bases and J by 6 bases. The CDR3 covers 15 residues. Germline V lookup: CDR1 KGHSH, CDR2 LQKENI. CDR3 sequence reads: CASSPRQGVSNEQFF. CDR3 DNA: TGTGCCAGCTCACCGCGACAGGGTGTAAGCAATGAGCAGTTCTTC.

V gene TRBV7-9 combines with J gene TRBJ1-1; D uncertain. CDR3 size: 13 residues. The germline CDR1 and CDR2 sequences are SEHNR and FQNEAQ (reference sequence). The germline V and J ends were trimmed by 8 bases and 1 base, with 11 bases remaining between them. The CDR3 is CASALTSNTEAFF. The CDR3 coding sequence is TGTGCCAGCGCCCTGACATCGAACACTGAAGCTTTCTTT.

V gene TRBV27 combines with J gene TRBJ2-5; TRBD2 agrees at 16 bases. The V gene's germline CDR1 is MNHEY and CDR2 SMNVEV (reference sequence). The J segment lost 2 bases and the V segment lost 6 bases, leaving 12 bases of the junction unmatched. CDR3 length: 19 residues. The CDR3 nucleotides read TGTGCCAGCAGGAGAGGGACTAGCGGGGGGGCTACGTGGCAAGAGACCCAGTACTTC. As protein: CASRRGTSGGATWQETQYF.

The chain recombines TRBV9 with TRBJ2-1, with TRBD2 matching over 8 bases. V was pared by 0 bases and J by 9 bases, with 14 bases of the junction left unmatched. CDR1 is SGDLS, CDR2 YYNGEE, per germline. The CDR3 is 17 residues long. CDR3 amino acids: CASSVGPAGASRGEQFF. The CDR3, as DNA: TGTGCCAGCAGCGTAGGACCAGCGGGGGCGTCGAGAGGTGAGCAGTTCTTC. The full variable domain, with the rest looked up from reference TRBV9 and TRBJ2-1, is DSGVTQTPKHLITATGQRVTLRCSPRSGDLSVYWYQQSLDQGLQFLIQYYNGEERAKGNILERFSAQQFPDLHSELNLSSLELGDSALYFCASSVGPAGASRGEQFFGPGTRLTVL.

This clone occurred once. V usage is TRBV6-2 or TRBV6-3 and J usage is TRBJ2-3; TRBD2 agrees at 8 bases. V was pared by 1 base and J by 5 bases, with 5 bases of the junction left unmatched. The CDR3 runs 15 residues. Germline CDR1 reads MNHEY; CDR2 reads SVGEGT. The CDR3 DNA is TGTGCCAGCAGTTACTTGGCGGGGGGCGAAGATACGCAGTATTTT. Its protein is CASSYLAGGEDTQYF.

This chain uses TRBV16 with TRBJ1-2, with D tentatively TRBD1 (5 bases). V gave up 4 bases and J gave up 3 bases, with 15 bases separating them. The CDR3 is 15 residues long. Germline V gene lookup returns CDR1 KGHSY and CDR2 FQNENV. The CDR3 DNA reads as TGTGCCAGCAGCCCCCACCGGGGGGAGGACTATGGCTACACCTTC. This translates into CASSPHRGEDYGYTF.

The chain employs TRBV3-1 (or the pseudogene TRBV3-2) and TRBJ1-2; D is ambiguous. Per germline, CDR1 LGHDT and CDR2 YNNKEL (reference sequence). CDR3 size: 13 residues. Trimming took off 3 bases at V and 8 bases at J, with 13 bases between the two ends. CDR3 residues: CASSHLLLKGYTF. The CDR3 nucleotides read TGTGCCAGCAGCCATCTGCTGCTAAAGGGCTACACCTTC.

The rearrangement joins TRBV9 to TRBJ2-5; the D is unclear. V was trimmed by 0 bases and J by 1 base, leaving 4 bases between them. Germline V lookup: CDR1 SGDLS, CDR2 YYNGEE. The CDR3 spans 13 residues. The CDR3 spells CASSVGAQETQYF. The CDR3 nucleotides are TGTGCCAGCAGCGTAGGGGCCCAAGAGACCCAGTACTTC.

This rearrangement joins TRBV29-1 to TRBJ2-4, with a weak D call TRBD1 (5 bases). The germline V gene has CDR1 SQVTM and CDR2 ANQGSEA. CDR3 length: 12 amino acids. V was pared by 7 bases and J by 8 bases, with 15 bases between. The CDR3 loop reads CSATLGADIQYF. The CDR3 bases are TGCAGCGCAACTCTAGGGGCTGACATTCAGTACTTC.

This clone was counted between two and nine times. The V call is TRBV11-2, the J call TRBJ1-3; D gene unclear. V shed 0 bases and J shed 0 bases, with 9 bases lying between them. The CDR3 runs to 16 residues. The germline CDR1 and CDR2 sequences are SGHAT and FQNNGV. This CDR3 is CASSLEPTASGNTIYF. For the CDR3, the DNA is TGTGCCAGCAGCTTAGAACCGACTGCCTCTGGAAACACCATATATTTT.

This rearrangement joins TRBV24-1 to TRBJ1-5; 9 positions match TRBD1. From germline, CDR1 is KGHDR and CDR2 SFDVKD. The ends lost 4 bases at V and 3 bases at J; junction bases unmatched: 6. This CDR3 has 16 amino acids. CDR3 protein: CATSDSGQGNNQPQHF. The CDR3 region has the DNA TGTGCCACCAGTGACTCAGGACAGGGGAACAATCAGCCCCAGCATTTT.

The rearrangement joins TRBV4-3 to TRBJ2-5; weak D call: TRBD2 (5 bases). The germline CDR1 and CDR2 sequences are LGHNA and YSLEER. V gave up 3 bases and J gave up 4 bases, with 9 bases separating them. There are 13 residues in the CDR3. The CDR3 spells CASSQVEGETQYF. For the CDR3, the DNA is TGCGCCAGCAGCCAGGTAGAGGGAGAGACCCAGTACTTC.

The chain joins TRBV4-1 to TRBJ2-7; D gene unclear. Germline CDR1 and CDR2: MGHRA and YSYEKL. The CDR3 is 18 amino acids. V lost 1 base, J lost 2 bases, and 21 bases lay in between. CDR3 protein: CASSQGVGSSTLPYEQYF. CDR3 sequence (DNA): TGCGCCAGCAGCCAAGGGGTGGGCAGTTCTACTCTTCCCTACGAGCAGTACTTC.

This clone was seen a handful of times. The chain has TRBV13 and TRBJ2-5; 9 bases fit TRBD2. The CDR3 is made up of 15 amino acids. Germline V gene data show CDR1 as PRHDT and CDR2 as FYEKMQ (reference sequence). J gave up 5 bases and V 3 bases, and 7 bases lay outside the gene matches. CDR3 sequence reads: CASSLGGGVKETQYF. The CDR3 region has the DNA TGTGCCAGCAGCTTGGGCGGGGGGGTGAAGGAGACCCAGTACTTC.

The chain is built from TRBV3-1 (or the pseudogene TRBV3-2) and TRBJ1-4; 8 bases agree with TRBD1. V lost 1 base, J lost 10 bases, and 8 bases stayed unmatched. The CDR3 loop spans 15 amino acids. Germline lookup yields CDR1 LGHDT and CDR2 YNNKEL (reference sequence). The CDR3 DNA reads as TGTGCCAGCAGCCAAGGGGGGACAGGACTCGGAAAACTGTTTTTT. It yields the protein CASSQGGTGLGKLFF.

The chain's CDR3 is CASSRTRTGEGAAFF. The CDR3 DNA sequence: TGTGCCAGCAGCCGAACCCGAACAGGGGAAGGAGCAGCTTTCTTT. The chain combines TRBV6-6 with TRBJ1-1; 7 nucleotides line up with TRBD1. With 6 bases clipped from V and 10 bases from J, the junction kept 17 bases outside the gene matches. The CDR3 contains 15 residues. Germline CDR1 MNHNY, CDR2 SVGAGI (reference sequence).

The V gene is TRBV25-1, the J gene TRBJ2-7, with D possibly matching TRBD2 (6 bases). Germline CDR1 MGHDK, CDR2 SYGVNS. This CDR3 contains 13 residues. Between the trimmed V and J ends, which lost 2 bases and 7 bases, there was a span of 12 bases. The CDR3 region is CASSEARAGEQYF. Written as DNA, the CDR3 is TGTGCCAGCAGTGAAGCCAGGGCGGGAGAGCAGTACTTC.

The rearrangement links TRBV5-4 to TRBJ1-2, with 12 nucleotides matching TRBD1. The V and J ends lost 0 bases and 3 bases, in that order; junction bases with no gene match: 3. Germline V gene data show CDR1 as SGHNT and CDR2 as YYREEE (reference sequence). The CDR3 sequence is 16 residues long. CDR3 region: CASSLDGTGGDYGYTF. In DNA form, the CDR3 reads TGTGCCAGCAGCTTGGACGGGACAGGGGGCGACTATGGCTACACCTTC.

The chain combines TRBV11-2 with TRBJ1-2; 8 nucleotides agree with TRBD1. Germline-derived CDR1 and CDR2 are SGHAT and FQNNGV. V lost 1 base and J lost 10; bases outside the gene matches: 5. CDR3 length: 13 residues. The CDR3 is CASSLVGTGDYTF. The CDR3 coding sequence is TGTGCCAGCAGCTTAGTTGGGACAGGCGACTACACCTTC.